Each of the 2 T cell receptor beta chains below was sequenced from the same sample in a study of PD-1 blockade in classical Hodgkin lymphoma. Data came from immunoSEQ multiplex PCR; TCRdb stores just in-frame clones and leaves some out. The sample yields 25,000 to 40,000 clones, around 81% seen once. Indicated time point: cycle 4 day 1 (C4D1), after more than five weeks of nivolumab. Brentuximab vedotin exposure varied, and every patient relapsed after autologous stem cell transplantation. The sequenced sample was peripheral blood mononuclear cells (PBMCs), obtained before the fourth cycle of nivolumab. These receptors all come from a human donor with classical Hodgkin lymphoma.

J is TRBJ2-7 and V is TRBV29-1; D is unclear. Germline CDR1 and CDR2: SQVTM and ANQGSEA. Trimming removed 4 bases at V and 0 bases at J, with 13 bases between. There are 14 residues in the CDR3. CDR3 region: CSVGFRLSSYEQYF. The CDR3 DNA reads TGCAGCGTTGGATTCAGGCTCAGCTCCTACGAGCAGTACTTC.

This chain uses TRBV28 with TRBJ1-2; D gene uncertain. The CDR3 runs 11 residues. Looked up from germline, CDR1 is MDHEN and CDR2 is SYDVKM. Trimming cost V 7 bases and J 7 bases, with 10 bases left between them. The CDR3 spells CASNLLGGYTF. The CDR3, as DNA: TGTGCCAGCAATCTACTAGGTGGCTACACCTTC.